Here is one T cell receptor beta chain with its context. TCRdb re-called the 5' RACE reads and shows each CDR3 protein once, DNA omitted. There are fewer than 110,000 distinct CDR3 sequences in the sample, with 1.5% to 2% held by the top ten. The data were obtained in a study of monozygotic twins with inflammatory bowel disease. The CDR3 contains 12 residues. Germline CDR1 MGHDK, CDR2 SYGVNS. Source material: blood. This TCR came from a human donor with ulcerative colitis or Crohn's disease, or a healthy co-twin of an affected twin (not recorded which). The chain recombines TRBV25-1 with TRBJ2-7. The CDR3 sequence: CASAVVSNEQYF.